These 17 T cell receptor beta chains originate from one sample sequenced in a study of T cell responses to AZD1222 COVID-19 vaccine. The assay was immunoSEQ multiplex PCR, and TCRdb's table has in-frame clones only and misses some. The sample lists 95,000 to 100,000 clones, about nine tenths occurring once. Source: peripheral blood, taken on day 0 of AZD1222 vaccination. The receptors were sampled from an adult in good health.

The V and J genes are TRBV10-2 and TRBJ1-2, with TRBD1 matching over 7 bases. The trim removed 5 bases at V and 0 bases at J, leaving 6 bases unmatched. Looked up from germline, CDR1 is WSHSY and CDR2 is SAAADI. The length of the CDR3 is 15 residues. The CDR3 is CASSSGTATNYGYTF. The CDR3 DNA reads as TGCGCCAGCAGTTCCGGGACAGCTACTAACTATGGCTACACCTTC.

V gene TRBV7-9 combines with J gene TRBJ1-2; tentatively, D is TRBD1 (5 bases). CDR1 and CDR2 (germline): SEHNR, FQNEAQ (reference sequence). CDR3 length: 13 amino acids. V shed 5 bases and J shed 7 bases, with 14 bases lying between them. The CDR3 bases are TGTGCCAGCAGCCAATTTGGGACGGCTGGCTACACCTTC. Translation: CASSQFGTAGYTF.

The V call is TRBV2, the J call TRBJ1-2; 10 positions agree with TRBD1. Germline V CDR1 and CDR2: SNHLY, FYNNEI. V was pared by 8 bases and J by 0 bases, with 3 bases of the junction left unmatched. CDR3 length: 14 amino acids. This CDR3 is CASDRGRANYGYTF. The DNA for the CDR3 is TGTGCCAGCGACAGGGGGCGAGCTAACTATGGCTACACCTTC.

This chain joins TRBV28 and TRBJ1-6, with D maybe TRBD1 (6 bases). CDR1 is MDHEN and CDR2 is SYDVKM in the germline V gene. This CDR3 has 16 residues. V was shortened by 6 bases and J by 4 bases, with 16 bases between the two germline ends. This CDR3 reads CASRHPGAGYNSPLHF. Here the CDR3 DNA reads TGTGCCAGCAGGCACCCGGGGGCGGGATATAATTCACCCCTCCACTTT.

This chain links TRBV2 with TRBJ1-4, with TRBD1 matching over 7 bases. This CDR3 has 16 amino acids. J was trimmed by 5 bases and V by 5 bases; bases with no gene match: 11. Germline CDR1 and CDR2: SNHLY and FYNNEI. CDR3 residues: CASSHNQDRTNEKLFF. The CDR3 DNA reads as TGTGCCAGCAGTCATAATCAGGACAGGACAAATGAAAAACTGTTTTTT.

CDR3 in amino acids: CASSSNEEQETQYF. DNA of the CDR3: TGTGCCAGCAGTTCGAATGAAGAACAAGAGACCCAGTACTTC. V usage is TRBV5-5 and J usage is TRBJ2-5; the D is unclear. The CDR3 is 14 amino acids. Germline V gene lookup returns CDR1 SGHKS and CDR2 YYEKEE (reference sequence). Trimming removed 5 bases from V and 2 bases from J, with 13 bases in between.

The V gene is TRBV6-5, the J gene TRBJ1-1; TRBD1 is a possible D gene (6 bases). In germline, CDR1 is MNHEY, CDR2 SVGAGI. Trimming removed 6 bases at V and 3 bases at J, with 11 bases between. The CDR3 runs 13 residues. The CDR3 region is CASRQGPDTEAFF. Written as DNA, the CDR3 is TGTGCCAGCAGACAGGGTCCCGACACTGAAGCTTTCTTT.

The gene calls are TRBV5-1 and TRBJ2-7, with a possible D match to TRBD1 (5 bases). Per the germline V gene, CDR1 is SGHRS and CDR2 is YFSETQ. V was clipped by 5 bases and J by 1 base, with 10 bases between them. The CDR3 runs to 13 residues. In DNA, the CDR3 is TGCGCCAGCAGTGGCAGGGTTTCCTACGAGCAGTACTTC. Translation: CASSGRVSYEQYF.

V usage is TRBV3-1 (or the pseudogene TRBV3-2) and J usage is TRBJ1-4, with TRBD1 as a possible D gene (5 bases). V shed 3 bases and J shed 5 bases, with 10 bases lying between them. This CDR3 region has 14 residues. Germline CDR1 and CDR2: LGHDT and YNNKEL (reference sequence). CDR3: CASSQGWGNEKLFF. The CDR3 coding sequence is TGTGCCAGCAGCCAGGGGTGGGGGAATGAAAAACTGTTTTTT.

This chain links TRBV6-1 with TRBJ2-7, with D perhaps TRBD1 (5 bases). Trimming pared 3 bases from V and 6 bases from J, leaving 9 bases between. CDR3 length equals 12 residues. Germline assignment: CDR1 MNHNS and CDR2 SASEGT. The CDR3 nucleotides read TGTGCCAGCAGTGAGGGGCAGTTCGAGCAGTACTTC. Its translation is CASSEGQFEQYF.

The rearrangement links TRBV2 to TRBJ1-6; D possibly corresponds to TRBD1 (6 bases). In germline, CDR1 is SNHLY, CDR2 FYNNEI. The CDR3 has 14 amino acids. The V gene lost 6 bases and the J gene lost 11 bases, with 17 bases spanning the gap. CDR3 sequence: CASSPPQGSTPLHF. The CDR3 DNA sequence: TGTGCCAGCAGCCCACCACAGGGATCGACACCCCTCCACTTT.

This clone was detected once. The chain has TRBV6-1 and TRBJ1-5; D perhaps matches TRBD1 (6 bases). Trimming pared 1 base from V and 4 bases from J, leaving 17 bases between. Germline CDR1 is MNHNS and CDR2 is SASEGT. The CDR3 has 17 amino acids. The CDR3 DNA follows: TGTGCCAGCAGTGAAGGAGTGACAAGGGGGATAAATCAGCCCCAGCATTTT. Amino acids: CASSEGVTRGINQPQHF.

The chain combines TRBV12-3 or TRBV12-4 with TRBJ2-1; D is undetermined. The CDR3 runs 13 residues. Trimming took off 6 bases at V and 4 bases at J, with 10 bases between the two ends. The CDR3, as DNA: TGTGCCAGCAGCTACGGAAATTACAATGAGCAGTTCTTC. It specifies CASSYGNYNEQFF.

The chain carries TRBV6-1 and TRBJ2-7; 9 bases line up with TRBD1. This CDR3 is built from 14 residues. Germline CDR1 reads MNHNS; CDR2 reads SASEGT. With 2 bases clipped from V and 5 bases from J, the junction kept 4 bases outside the gene matches. CDR3 bases: TGTGCCAGCAGTGAAACCAGGACAGGGGACGAGCAGTACTTC. Protein product: CASSETRTGDEQYF.

The V gene is TRBV16, the J gene TRBJ1-2; D gene ambiguous. V shed 1 base and J shed 2 bases, with 8 bases lying between them. Germline CDR1 is KGHSY and CDR2 is FQNENV. CDR3 size: 14 residues. CDR3 coding DNA: TGTGCCAGCAGCCAATTCTCCGGAAACTATGGCTACACCTTC. Translation: CASSQFSGNYGYTF.

The chain employs TRBV5-6 and TRBJ2-7, with a possible D match to TRBD1 (5 bases). CDR3 length: 14 amino acids. The germline V gene has CDR1 SGHDT and CDR2 YYEEEE. Trimming removed 1 base from V and 0 bases from J, with 8 bases in between. DNA of the CDR3: TGTGCCAGCAGCTTGCAGGGCAGCTCCTACGAGCAGTACTTC. The encoded protein is CASSLQGSSYEQYF.

This chain links TRBV6-5 with TRBJ2-2; D call uncertain. This CDR3 is 12 amino acids long. CDR1 and CDR2 (germline): MNHEY, SVGAGI. V was shortened by 2 bases and J by 5 bases, with 3 bases between the two germline ends. CDR3 region: CASSYATGELFF. The CDR3, as DNA: TGTGCCAGCAGTTACGCTACCGGGGAGCTGTTTTTT.